This T cell receptor beta chain was sequenced for a study of PD-L1 blockade in urothelial cancer. Here immunoSEQ multiplex PCR was the method, and the copy in TCRdb shows in-frame clones only, minus some. The sample holds about 41,000 clones, approximately 84% seen once. Per germline, CDR1 LGHNA and CDR2 YNFKEQ. Trimming took 2 bases from V and 9 from J; bases not matched to a gene: 8. This CDR3 is built from 15 residues. Specified time point: peripheral blood 6 weeks after treatment start. The cohort comprised individuals with locally advanced or metastatic urothelial carcinoma. Specimen: PBMCs, collected around atezolizumab (anti-PD-L1) treatment. The chain employs TRBV4-2 and TRBJ2-1; 9 bases are shared with TRBD2. The clonotype comes from a man between 65 and 85 years old with urothelial cancer. The CDR3 DNA is TGTGCCAGCAGCCAAAGCGGGACTAGCCAGGGTGAGCAGTTCTTC. Translation gives CASSQSGTSQGEQFF.